These T cell receptor beta chains were read from a single sample in a study of T cell responses to AZD1222 COVID-19 vaccine. TCRdb keeps only in-frame clones here, not all; method: immunoSEQ multiplex PCR. This sample has about 100,000 clones, with approximately 89% found just once. The specimen comprised peripheral blood, sampled on day 0 of MenACWY control vaccination. These receptors all stem from an adult in good health. Each CDR3 is given with its conserved first and last residue. A D gene is named only where the DNA matches it firmly. The listing skips clone size in some rows; elsewhere it reads once, few, many or a size class.

J gene	clone size	V gene	D gene	CDR3 protein	CDR3 DNA
TRBJ1-1	NA	TRBV28	TRBD1	CASRSAQGLTEAFF	TGTGCCAGCAGGTCTGCACAGGGGTTGACTGAAGCTTTCTTT
TRBJ2-5	NA	TRBV9	NA	CASSPQGGETQYF	TGTGCCAGCAGCCCCCAGGGCGGGGAGACCCAGTACTTC
TRBJ2-2	NA	TRBV5-1	NA	CASSLGQEALELFF	TGCGCCAGCAGCTTGGGTCAGGAGGCCTTGGAGCTGTTTTTT
TRBJ2-5	NA	TRBV3-1/TRBV3-2	TRBD1	CASSQETGRETQYF	TGTGCCAGCAGCCAAGAGACAGGGAGAGAGACCCAGTACTTC
TRBJ2-3	NA	TRBV10-3	TRBD1	CAIERGQGSDTQYF	TGTGCCATCGAACGGGGACAGGGCTCAGATACGCAGTATTTT
TRBJ1-2	few	TRBV7-2	TRBD1	CASSLERQGSGGYTF	TGTGCCAGCAGCCTAGAGCGACAGGGGTCGGGTGGCTACACCTTC
TRBJ2-7	NA	TRBV6-5	NA	CASSYSVTSSYEQYF	TGTGCCAGCAGTTACTCCGTCACTAGTTCGTACGAGCAGTACTTC
TRBJ2-3	NA	TRBV18	NA	CASSEGGTDTQYF	TGTGCCAGCTCGGAAGGTGGTACAGATACGCAGTATTTT
TRBJ2-5	NA	TRBV13	TRBD2	CASSSGLADEETQYF	TGTGCCAGCAGCTCGGGACTAGCGGACGAAGAGACCCAGTACTTC
TRBJ1-6	NA	TRBV6-5	TRBD1	CASSYSGTGRTPLHF	TGTGCCAGCAGTTACTCGGGGACAGGGAGGACACCCCTCCACTTT
TRBJ1-3	NA	TRBV28	NA	CASSSPTDTIYF	TGTGCCAGCAGTTCCCCCACCGACACCATATATTTT
TRBJ1-5	NA	TRBV12-3/TRBV12-4	NA	CASSLQERQPQHF	TGTGCCAGCAGTTTACAGGAAAGGCAGCCCCAGCATTTT
TRBJ2-3	NA	TRBV18	NA	CASSPTQGSDTQYF	TGTGCCAGCTCACCCACCCAGGGGTCAGATACGCAGTATTTT
TRBJ2-1	NA	TRBV11-2	NA	CASSLVWGERTTEQFF	TGTGCCAGCAGCTTAGTCTGGGGGGAGAGGACAACTGAGCAGTTCTTC
TRBJ2-5	NA	TRBV5-4	TRBD1	CASSSSRDRGSETQYF	TGTGCCAGCAGCTCAAGCCGGGACAGGGGTTCGGAGACCCAGTACTTC
TRBJ1-6	NA	TRBV19	NA	CASSNTGTYNSPLHF	TGTGCCAGTAGTAATACAGGGACTTATAATTCACCCCTCCACTTT
TRBJ2-1	NA	TRBV5-1	TRBD2	CASSLDSGGVYNEQFF	TGCGCCAGCAGCTTGGATAGCGGGGGAGTCTACAATGAGCAGTTCTTC
TRBJ2-3	NA	TRBV30	TRBD1	CAWGQGTDTQYF	TGTGCCTGGGGACAGGGCACAGATACGCAGTATTTT
TRBJ2-1	NA	TRBV13	TRBD2	CASSILAGVTNEQFF	TGTGCCAGCAGCATACTAGCGGGGGTGACCAATGAGCAGTTCTTC
TRBJ1-2	NA	TRBV3-1/TRBV3-2	NA	CASSQDSGVSGYTF	TGTGCCAGCAGCCAAGATTCCGGGGTGAGCGGCTACACCTTC
TRBJ1-3	NA	TRBV7-9	NA	CARSPMDGVGNTIYF	TGTGCCAGAAGCCCCATGGACGGGGTAGGAAACACCATATATTTT
TRBJ2-5	NA	TRBV7-7	NA	CASSLISGSETQYF	TGTGCCAGCAGCTTAATTTCCGGTTCAGAGACCCAGTACTTC
TRBJ1-4	NA	TRBV28	TRBD1	CASSLPSTGLSEKLFF	TGTGCCAGCAGTTTGCCCTCGACAGGGCTGAGCGAAAAACTGTTTTTT
TRBJ2-1	few	TRBV10-1	NA	CASSELEYNEQFF	TGCGCCAGCAGTGAGTTGGAATACAATGAGCAGTTCTTC
TRBJ2-7	NA	TRBV6-1	TRBD2	CASSESGGTSYEQYF	TGTGCCAGCAGTGAATCGGGGGGGACTTCCTACGAGCAGTACTTC
TRBJ1-4	once	TRBV5-1	TRBD1	CASSFVGQGAGGANEKLFF	TGCGCCAGCAGCTTCGTCGGACAGGGGGCGGGTGGAGCTAATGAAAAACTGTTTTTT
TRBJ1-1	NA	TRBV11-2	NA	CASSLDLGPGQKEAFF	TGTGCCAGCAGCTTAGACCTTGGGCCAGGGCAGAAAGAAGCTTTCTTT
TRBJ2-1	NA	TRBV15	NA	CATSRGEGSSYNEQFF	TGTGCCACCAGCAGAGGGGAAGGGAGCTCCTACAATGAGCAGTTCTTC
TRBJ1-1	few	TRBV4-2	NA	CASSQGGRMNTEAFF	TGTGCCAGCAGCCAAGGTGGGCGAATGAACACTGAAGCTTTCTTT